This is a list of T cell receptor beta chains from one sample in a study of tumor and adjacent non-tumor tissue in lung cancer. MiXCR, applied by TCRdb to the multiplex PCR reads, yields one record per CDR3 protein. The sample shows under 150,000 distinct CDR3 sequences, approximately 70% of them seen only once. Sample: lung tumor tissue. Source of these receptors: a man between 60 and 75 years old with small cell lung cancer. Each CDR3 is given with its conserved first and last residue. A D gene is named only where the DNA matches it firmly. A clone size is listed for some rows: how often the clone was seen (once, few, many), or a class if it is expanded.

DNA,CDR3,V,size,J,D
TGCAGCGTTGAAGGAGGGACGGGGAGGTTCGAGCAGTACTTC,CSVEGGTGRFEQYF,TRBV29-1,NA,TRBJ2-7,NA
TGTGCCAGCAGCCGGACAGGGAGGTCTCAAGAGACCCACTACTTC,CASSRTGRSQETHYF,TRBV6-5,NA,TRBJ2-5,TRBD1
TGCAGCACCGAGTCCAATGAAAAACTGTTTTTT,CSTESNEKLFF,TRBV29-1,many,TRBJ1-4,NA
TGTGCCACCAGTGATTCCCGTAATGAAAAACTGTTTTTT,CATSDSRNEKLFF,TRBV24-1,few,TRBJ1-4,NA
TGTACCAGCAGCGTGAACTGGGATGCGGGCTACGAGCAGTACTTC,CTSSVNWDAGYEQYF,TRBV4-2,NA,TRBJ2-7,NA
TGTGCCAGCAGCTTTTACCGGGAGTGGGAGACCCAGTACTTC,CASSFYREWETQYF,TRBV5-6,NA,TRBJ2-5,NA
TGTGCCAGCAGCTTGTTGACTAGCGGGAGGTCCAGGGAGCTGTTTTTT,CASSLLTSGRSRELFF,TRBV5-6,NA,TRBJ2-2,TRBD2
TGCAGTGCTCCGCCACTAGCGGGAGTCTACAATGAGCAGTTTTTC,CSAPPLAGVYNEQFF,TRBV20-1,NA,TRBJ2-1,TRBD2
TGTATCAGCAGCCAAGGGGGTCAGAACTATGGCTACATCTTC,CISSQGGQNYGYIF,TRBV11-2,NA,TRBJ1-2,NA
TGTGCCAGCAGTCCGACAGGGAGTGGGCTCTACGGCAAGCAGTACTTC,CASSPTGSGLYGKQYF,TRBV28,NA,TRBJ2-7,TRBD1
TGTGCCAGCAGTTCGGGCACAATCTATGGCTACGCCTTC,CASSSGTIYGYAF,TRBV28,NA,TRBJ1-2,NA